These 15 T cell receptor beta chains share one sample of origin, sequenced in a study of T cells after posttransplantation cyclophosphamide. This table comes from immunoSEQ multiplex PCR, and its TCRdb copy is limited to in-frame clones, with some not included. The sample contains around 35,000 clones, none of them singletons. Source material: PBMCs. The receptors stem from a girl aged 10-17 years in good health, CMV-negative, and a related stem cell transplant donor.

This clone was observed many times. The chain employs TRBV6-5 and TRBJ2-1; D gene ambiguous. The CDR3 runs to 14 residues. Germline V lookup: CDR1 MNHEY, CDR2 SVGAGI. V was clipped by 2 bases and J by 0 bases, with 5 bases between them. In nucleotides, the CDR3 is TGTGCCAGCAGTTACACACGCTCCTACAATGAGCAGTTCTTC. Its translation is CASSYTRSYNEQFF.

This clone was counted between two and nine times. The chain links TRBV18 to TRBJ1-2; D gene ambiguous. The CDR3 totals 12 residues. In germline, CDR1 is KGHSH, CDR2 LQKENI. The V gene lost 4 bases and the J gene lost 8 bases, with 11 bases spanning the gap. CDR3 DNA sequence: TGTGCCAGCTCACTAAAAGACACCGGCTACACCTTC. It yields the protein CASSLKDTGYTF. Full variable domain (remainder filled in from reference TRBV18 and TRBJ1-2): NAGVMQNPRHLVRRRGQEARLRCSPMKGHSHVYWYRQLPEEGLKFMVYLQKENIIDESGMPKERFSAEFPKEGPSILRIQQVVRGDSAAYFCASSLKDTGYTFGSGTRLTVV.

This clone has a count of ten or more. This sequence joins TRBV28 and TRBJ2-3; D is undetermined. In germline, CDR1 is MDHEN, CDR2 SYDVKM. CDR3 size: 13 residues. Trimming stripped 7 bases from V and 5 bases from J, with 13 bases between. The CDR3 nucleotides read TGTGCCAGCACCTCTCCGGGTGGAGATACGCAGTATTTT. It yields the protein CASTSPGGDTQYF.

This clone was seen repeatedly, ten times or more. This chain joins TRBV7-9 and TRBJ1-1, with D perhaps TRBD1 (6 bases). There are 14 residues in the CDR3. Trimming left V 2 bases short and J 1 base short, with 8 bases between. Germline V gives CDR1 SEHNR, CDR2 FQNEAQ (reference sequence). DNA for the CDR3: TGTGCCAGCAGCTTACGGACAGAGAACACTGAAGCTTTCTTT. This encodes CASSLRTENTEAFF.

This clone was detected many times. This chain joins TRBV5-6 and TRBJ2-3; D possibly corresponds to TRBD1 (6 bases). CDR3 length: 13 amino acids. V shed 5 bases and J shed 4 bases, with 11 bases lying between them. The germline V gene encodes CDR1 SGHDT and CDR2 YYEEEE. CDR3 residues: CASSTGFPDTQYF. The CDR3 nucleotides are TGTGCCAGCAGTACAGGGTTCCCAGATACGCAGTATTTT.

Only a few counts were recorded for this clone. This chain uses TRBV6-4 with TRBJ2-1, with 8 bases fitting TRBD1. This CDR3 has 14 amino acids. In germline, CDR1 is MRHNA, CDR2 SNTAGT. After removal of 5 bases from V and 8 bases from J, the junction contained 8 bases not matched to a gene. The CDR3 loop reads CASSNKQGGDEQFF. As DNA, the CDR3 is TGTGCCAGCAGTAATAAACAGGGGGGCGATGAGCAGTTCTTC.

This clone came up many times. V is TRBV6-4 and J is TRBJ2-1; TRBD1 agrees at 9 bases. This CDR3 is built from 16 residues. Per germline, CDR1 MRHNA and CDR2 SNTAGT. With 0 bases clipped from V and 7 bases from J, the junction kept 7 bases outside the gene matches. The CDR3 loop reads CASSDSDGTGSNEQFF. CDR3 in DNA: TGTGCCAGCAGTGACTCAGATGGGACAGGGTCGAATGAGCAGTTCTTC.

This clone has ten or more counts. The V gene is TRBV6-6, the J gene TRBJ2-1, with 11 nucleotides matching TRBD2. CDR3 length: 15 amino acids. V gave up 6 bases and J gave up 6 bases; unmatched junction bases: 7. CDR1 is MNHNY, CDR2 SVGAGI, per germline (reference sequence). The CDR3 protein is CASSTSGGPGNEQFF. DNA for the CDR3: TGTGCCAGCAGCACTAGCGGGGGTCCAGGCAATGAGCAGTTCTTC.

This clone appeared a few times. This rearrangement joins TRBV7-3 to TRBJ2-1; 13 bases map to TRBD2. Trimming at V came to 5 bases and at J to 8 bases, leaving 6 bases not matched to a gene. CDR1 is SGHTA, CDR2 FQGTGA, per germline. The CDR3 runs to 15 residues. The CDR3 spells CASSQLAGGRDEQFF. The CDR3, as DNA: TGTGCCAGCAGCCAACTAGCGGGGGGGAGGGATGAGCAGTTCTTC. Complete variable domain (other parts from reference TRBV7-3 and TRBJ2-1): GAGVSQTPSNKVTEKGKYVELRCDPISGHTALYWYRQSLGQGPEFLIYFQGTGAADDSGLPNDRFFAVRPEGSVSTLKIQRTERGDSAVYLCASSQLAGGRDEQFFGPGTRLTVL.

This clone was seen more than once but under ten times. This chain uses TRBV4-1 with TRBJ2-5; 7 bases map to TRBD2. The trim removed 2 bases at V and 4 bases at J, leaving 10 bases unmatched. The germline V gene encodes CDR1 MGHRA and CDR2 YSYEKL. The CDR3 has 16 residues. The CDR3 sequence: CASSQLSGPPRETQYF. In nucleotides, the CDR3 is TGCGCCAGCAGCCAACTTAGCGGGCCTCCCCGAGAGACCCAGTACTTC.

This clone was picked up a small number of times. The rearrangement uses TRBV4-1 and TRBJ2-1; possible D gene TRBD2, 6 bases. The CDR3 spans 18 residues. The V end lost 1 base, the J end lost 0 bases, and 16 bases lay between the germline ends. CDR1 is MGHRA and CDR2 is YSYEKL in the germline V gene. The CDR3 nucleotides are TGCGCCAGCAGCCAAGTCGGGAGACGGTCCAGCTCCTACAATGAGCAGTTCTTC. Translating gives CASSQVGRRSSSYNEQFF.

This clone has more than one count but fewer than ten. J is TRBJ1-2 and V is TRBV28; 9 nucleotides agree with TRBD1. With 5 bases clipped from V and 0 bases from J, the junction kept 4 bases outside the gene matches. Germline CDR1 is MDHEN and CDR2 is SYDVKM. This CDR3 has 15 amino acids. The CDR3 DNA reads TGTGCCAGCAGTCGGACAGGGGATGCTAACTATGGCTACACCTTC. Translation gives CASSRTGDANYGYTF.

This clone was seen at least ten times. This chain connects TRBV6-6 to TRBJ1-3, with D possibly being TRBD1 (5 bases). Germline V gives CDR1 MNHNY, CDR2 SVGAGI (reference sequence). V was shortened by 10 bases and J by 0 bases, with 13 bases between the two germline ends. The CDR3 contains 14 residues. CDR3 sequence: CATTQGLSGNTIYF. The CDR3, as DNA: TGTGCCACAACTCAGGGTCTCTCTGGAAACACCATATATTTT.

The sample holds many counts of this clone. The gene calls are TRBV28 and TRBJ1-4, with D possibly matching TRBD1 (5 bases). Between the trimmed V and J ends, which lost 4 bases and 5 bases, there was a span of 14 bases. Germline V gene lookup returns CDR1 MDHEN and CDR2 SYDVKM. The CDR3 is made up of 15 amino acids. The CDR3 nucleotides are TGTGCCAGCAGTTCCGCGACAGTTCCCAATGAAAAACTGTTTTTT. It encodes CASSSATVPNEKLFF.

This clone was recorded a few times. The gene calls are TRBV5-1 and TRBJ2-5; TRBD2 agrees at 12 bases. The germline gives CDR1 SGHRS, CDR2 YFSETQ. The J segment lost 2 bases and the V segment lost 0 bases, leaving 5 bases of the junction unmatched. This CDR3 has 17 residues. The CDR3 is CASSLVLAGGVQETQYF. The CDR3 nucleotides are TGCGCCAGCAGCTTGGTGCTAGCGGGGGGGGTACAAGAGACCCAGTACTTC. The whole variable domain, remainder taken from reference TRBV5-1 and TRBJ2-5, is KAGVTQTPRYLIKTRGQQVTLSCSPISGHRSVSWYQQTPGQGLQFLFEYFSETQRNKGNFPGRFSGRQFSNSRSEMNVSTLELGDSALYLCASSLVLAGGVQETQYFGPGTRLLVL.